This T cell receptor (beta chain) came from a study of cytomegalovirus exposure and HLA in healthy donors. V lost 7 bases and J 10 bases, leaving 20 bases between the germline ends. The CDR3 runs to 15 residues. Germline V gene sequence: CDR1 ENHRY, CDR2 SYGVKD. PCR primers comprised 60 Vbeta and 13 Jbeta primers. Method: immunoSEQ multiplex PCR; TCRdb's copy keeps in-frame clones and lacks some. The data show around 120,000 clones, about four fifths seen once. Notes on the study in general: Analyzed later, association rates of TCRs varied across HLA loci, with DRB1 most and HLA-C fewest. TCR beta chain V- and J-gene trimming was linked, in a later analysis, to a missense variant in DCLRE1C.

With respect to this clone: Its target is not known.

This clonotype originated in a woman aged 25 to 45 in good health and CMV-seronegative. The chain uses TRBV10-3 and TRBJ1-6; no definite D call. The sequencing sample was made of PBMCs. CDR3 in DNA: TGTGCCATCACCGGGGAGATCTCCCAGCGATCACCCCTCCACTTT. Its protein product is CAITGEISQRSPLHF.